This TCR beta chain was sequenced for a study of T cells in Graves' hyperthyroidism and ophthalmopathy. Amplified regions were TCR beta CDR3 sequences from RNA transcripts. The primer set for the first-round RT-PCR of the TCR CDR3 was HTBI. Each CDR3 protein is one row after TCRdb ran MiXCR on the multiplex PCR reads. The table has some 600,000 distinct CDR3 sequences, approximately 14% seen once. This clonotype was observed once. Antigen unknown. V lost 8 bases to trimming and J lost 0 bases; unmatched junction nucleotides: 10. Germline-derived CDR1 and CDR2 are LNHDA and SQIVND (reference sequence). CDR3 size: 16 residues. General observations from the study: Using 13 V-J features, a model discriminated ophthalmopathy from stable hyperthyroidism.

The chain is built from TRBV19 and TRBJ1-1; 9 nucleotides align to TRBD1. The specimen sequenced was blood. The sequence was collected from a woman aged 30 to 39 with Graves' hyperthyroidism that later progressed to Graves' ophthalmopathy. CDR3 nucleotides: TGTGCCAGTGGTACCTCCGGGACAGGGATGAACACTGAAGCTTTCTTT. It specifies CASGTSGTGMNTEAFF.